Described below is a single T cell receptor (beta chain) sequence and its context. This clone has just one count. This receptor's antigen is unknown. No much larger clone is present one base from it, and per-base qualities are unavailable. This sample was included in a study of cytomegalovirus exposure and HLA in healthy donors (dated by TCRdb to about 2017). With regard to the full study: According to an earlier analysis of 550 to 750 of the donors, roughly 180 million T cells yielded 90 million to 130 million unique TCR beta sequences and approximately 280 Gb of sequence data. An early release covering about 600 HLA-typed donors comprised about 300 gigabases of sequencing data and around 86 million unique TCR sequences. Of the approximately 400 genotyped donors, 81% were placed in the genetic ancestry cluster associated with self-reported Caucasian donors. The study aimed to test whether cataloging public T cell receptors could reveal signatures of past pathogen exposure. Using immunosequencing, the study profiled T cell repertoires from about 620 subjects and related those repertoires to cytomegalovirus serostatus. In addition to the first cohort of about 650 subjects, a separate validation cohort of 100 to 150 different subjects was used. The study combined high-throughput TCR immunosequencing, statistical association of individual TCRs with disease status, and machine learning to predict cytomegalovirus infection status. A later analysis re-examined previously published TCR beta repertoires from more than 600 donors and added high-resolution HLA genotyping to investigate patterns of TCR occurrence. Rather than using new phenotypic data, the later analysis identified candidate immune exposures from TCR beta sequences and from how often those sequences occurred across donors. An earlier analysis of several hundred of the donors applied high-throughput TCR beta sequencing to assess whether each TCR beta V gene segment acted as functional or pseudogenic. Alongside the repertoire data, information on donor age, sex, ethnicity and CMV serostatus was compiled. A later genetic analysis took genome-wide SNP genotypes for about 60% of the roughly 670 donors and used that subset as a discovery cohort. All discovery cohort repertoires had been generated using a single sequencing platform. HLA typing covered class I and class II loci at four-digit resolution. Typing coverage differed by locus: A, B, C, DRB1 and DQB1 were typed in about 620-630 donors, DQA1 in about 550, DPA1 in around 580, and DPB1 in 400 to 480. About five DR-DQ haplotypes were handled as single units for association and clustering, since linkage in the cohort was strong. Across 398 genotyped donors of the cohort, an average of about 240,000 unique TCR beta nucleotide sequences per donor were sequenced, and roughly a sixth of those sequences were non-productive. General study outcomes and caveats: An association between a missense DCLRE1C variant and V-gene and J-gene trimming of TCR beta chains was found in a later genetic analysis and replicated in an independent cohort. In this cohort, only TCR beta chains were sequenced, and detectable features were limited by the absence of alpha or paired-chain data. Roughly uniform sequencing depth across donors was assumed in presence/absence analyses, although this assumption may not hold. In a later analysis, HLA-associated TCR beta chains were found to be more clonally expanded and to have lower generation probabilities than equally common non-associated chains. Some IMGT-functional V segments, including TRBV6-2 and TRBV6-3, could not be distinguished by the 87-base-pair reads and were therefore excluded. A later analysis reported that several top co-occurrence clusters appeared linked to parvovirus B19, influenza, CMV and Epstein-Barr virus. Broadly in line with IMGT annotations, most TCR beta V segments showed up in productive rearrangements about 90% or about 30% of the time in an earlier analysis of several hundred of the donors. In the study, some 160 TCR beta chains were listed as associated with cytomegalovirus. Because counts were too low, seventeen rarely observed V segments, including chromosome 9 orphons, were excluded from the earlier analysis of 587 of the donors. A later analysis associated some 17,000 TCR beta sequences with specific HLA alleles at a false discovery rate of 0.05. A later analysis found that most CMV-associated TCR beta chains appeared HLA-restricted, with HLA associations seemingly driven largely by CMV exposure. A group of highly shared sequence variants was considered likely to be a technical artifact of the sequencing pipeline. A few of the identified cytomegalovirus-associated TCR beta chains were confirmed in vitro to be specific for cytomegalovirus antigens. A further reported finding was that TCR beta sequences accurately predicted the HLA-A and HLA-B alleles for most subjects in the first cohort. In a later genetic analysis, fewer N-insertions in productive TCRs were reported among donors in an Asian-associated ancestry cluster than the approximately 710-donor mean. Correlated functional status among segregating V segments might be attributable to linkage disequilibrium, but an unknown experimental factor could not be ruled out. Because some donors lacked HLA typing at each locus, the association tests relied only on the typed subset. Strong co-occurrence of HLA alleles, especially DR and DQ, made assigning TCR associations to individual alleles difficult. In a later analysis, the rate of TCR association differed among HLA loci, with DRB1 alleles having the most associated TCRs and HLA-C alleles having the fewest. In both the original and validation cohorts, the classifier was reported to diagnose cytomegalovirus status with high specificity and sensitivity. The only immune exposure information available for the cohort was CMV serostatus. Most TCR sequences were seen in very few donors, while some public TCRs were found in many individuals. According to the authors, the approach could potentially be generalized to other disease states and immunological phenotypes.

The cohort consisted of fewer than 700 healthy bone marrow donors. All cohort members were sampled while nominally healthy, although unrecorded immune exposures were likely present. The donor tested CMV seronegative, placing the donor among the 352 seronegative members of the cohort. A peripheral blood sample was provided by each donor, and peripheral blood mononuclear cells were used for TCR beta sequencing. Genomic DNA extraction from the blood cell samples was performed with the Qiagen DNeasy Blood Extraction Kit. Taken from cysteine to phenylalanine, the CDR3 has 17 residues. Left in the record is the CDR3 DNA by itself, 51 bases read in frame from the first base. Compared with germline, V lacks 5 bases and J lacks 9 bases; bases without a gene match: 16. From the germline V gene, CDR1 is SGHTA and CDR2 is FQGNSA. The receptor library was made with the immunoSEQ multiplex PCR assay. For the multiplex PCR, a mixture combining 60 forward primers for TCR Vbeta segments and 13 reverse primers for TCR Jbeta segments was used. Amplification of the CDR3 region of rearranged TCR beta genes was performed with a multiplex PCR assay on genomic DNA. The Illumina HiSeq System was used to sequence the amplified TCR beta libraries as 87-base-pair reads. The paper's processing steps were these. In a later analysis, around 80 million unique TCR beta chains were counted across the 500 to 700 repertoires, and roughly 9.9 million of these chains were shared by at least two donors. A nearest-neighbor algorithm error-corrected the raw reads and collapsed the reads into unique sequences, merging closely related sequences to remove PCR and sequencing errors. To assign V, D and J gene segments, CDR3 sequences were aligned to IMGT reference sequences. For a sequence to be retained, at least a six-nucleotide match to both a V gene segment and a J gene segment was required. A rearrangement was called productive if the CDR3 had no stop codons and remained in frame with V and J, and every other rearrangement was called non-productive. Following IMGT convention, CDR3 was defined as the stretch from the second conserved V-encoded cysteine to the conserved J-encoded phenylalanine. Sequences without an unambiguous match to a single V gene segment were excluded from the earlier analysis of several hundred of the donors. An earlier analysis of 550 to 650 of the donors classified V segments as functional when productive rearrangements were above 56.7% and as segregating when the standard deviation between donors was above 5%. A statistical classification framework was built to diagnose cytomegalovirus status from the catalog of TCR beta chain sequences. A later analysis assigned V and J genes by comparing TCR nucleotide sequences with IMGT/GENE-DB human TR gene sequences. Using the TCRdist pipeline, a later analysis assigned CDR3 sequences along with most-parsimonious VDJ recombination scenarios. In a later analysis, every TCR beta chain was defined by the combination of its CDR3 amino acid sequence and its V-gene family, and reads without a unique V-gene family were dropped. As a way to deal with suspected cross-contamination and a sequencing artifact, a later analysis dropped nearly 600 nucleotide sequences that were highly shared and had low generation probability. In a later analysis, a clonal expansion index for each public chain was calculated from normalized within-repertoire ranks of inferred template counts. In a later analysis, generation probabilities were computed using a VDJ recombination model fitted to out-of-frame rearrangements, and the results were checked against IGoR. A later analysis scored TCR-TCR, TCR-HLA and TCR-CMV co-occurrence with hypergeometric tests, applying a repertoire-size bias correction to TCR pairs. To estimate false discovery rates, a later analysis permuted the HLA or CMV assignments 20 times. In a later analysis, co-occurring TCRs were grouped using DBSCAN, and TCRdist sequence similarity was added for clustering within HLA-allele-positive subsets. Repertoires with fewer than 30,000 or more than 120,000 public chains, plus five repertoires with anomalous nucleotide sharing, were excluded from co-occurrence clustering. What TCRdb holds here is the immuneACCESS table cut down to in-frame rearrangements. Part of the clones is not present; checked against another copy, under half of the missing clones reflect an unresolved V gene, and the others are unexplained. V, J and clone size derive from that table, while D and trimming were established from the DNA sequence. The sample table contains 100,000 or so clones; only one count was recorded for less than 80% of them. Around 4% of the sample comes from the top ten.

The chain is encoded by TRBV7-2 joined to TRBJ2-1; TRBD2 fits 10 bases in the junction. The sample taken for sequencing was PBMCs. The TCR was taken from a man in his forties in good health and CMV-seronegative. The CDR3: CASSPRGSGGAGGEQFF. The DNA reads TGTGCCAGCAGCCCAAGGGGGAGCGGGGGGGCTGGTGGTGAGCAGTTCTTC.